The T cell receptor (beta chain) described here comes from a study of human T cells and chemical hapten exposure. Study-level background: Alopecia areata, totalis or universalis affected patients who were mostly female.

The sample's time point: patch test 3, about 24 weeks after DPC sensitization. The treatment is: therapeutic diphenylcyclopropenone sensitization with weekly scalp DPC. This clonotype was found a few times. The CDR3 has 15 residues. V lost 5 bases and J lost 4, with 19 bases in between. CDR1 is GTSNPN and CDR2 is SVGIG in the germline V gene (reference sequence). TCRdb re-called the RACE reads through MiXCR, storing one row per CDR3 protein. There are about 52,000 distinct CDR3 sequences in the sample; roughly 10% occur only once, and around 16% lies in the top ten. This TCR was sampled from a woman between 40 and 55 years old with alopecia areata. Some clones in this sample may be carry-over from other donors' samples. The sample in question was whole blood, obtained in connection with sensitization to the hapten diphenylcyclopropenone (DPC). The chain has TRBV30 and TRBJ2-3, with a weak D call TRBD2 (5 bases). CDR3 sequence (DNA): TGTGCCTGGGATCCGGGGTCAGAGGGATCAGATACGCAGTATTTT. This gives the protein CAWDPGSEGSDTQYF.